Reported below is one TCR beta chain. Its specificity is not known. V lost 4 bases, J lost 4 bases, and 3 bases stayed unmatched. The germline V gene has CDR1 SEHNR and CDR2 FQNEAQ (reference sequence). This CDR3 is built from 14 residues. The treatment here: roughly 10-day PBMC culture with coronavirus spike peptide pools or control peptides (ViraFEST assay). Collection of the unexposed donor's CD4+ T cells took place before the COVID-19 pandemic (2011-2018). Where cells permitted, unexposed-donor CD4+ T cells were probed with SARS-CoV-2 S/N and four cold-coronavirus spikes. At the Johns Hopkins FTIC core, DNA taken from cultured CD4+ T cells was sequenced by way of the Oncomine TCR Beta short-read assay. Investigators obtained genomic DNA by extraction from cultured CD4+ T cells. TCRdb redid the calling of the PCR reads with MiXCR, one entry per CDR3 protein. The data hold fewer than 7,000 distinct CDR3 sequences, with approximately 31% observed a single time.

This entry belongs to a study of vaccination and CD4 T cells after COVID-19. Turning to the study itself: Each control culture was treated with a CEFX pool, an HIV-1 Nef pool, or no peptide.

Sequencing was done on a sample of CD4+ T cells from blood, cultured in vitro. J is TRBJ2-2 and V is TRBV7-9; TRBD1 agrees at 7 bases. The receptor was derived from a human donor in good health. The CDR3 sequence: CASSSGTATGELFF. The CDR3 bases are TGTGCCAGCAGCTCCGGGACAGCCACCGGGGAGCTGTTTTTT. Together with reference TRBV7-9 and TRBJ2-2, the CDR3 gives the full variable domain: DTGVSQNPRHKITKRGQNVTFRCDPISEHNRLYWYRQTLGQGPEFLTYFQNEAQLEKSRLLSDRFSAERPKGSFSTLEIQRTEQGDSAMYLCASSSGTATGELFFGEGSRLTVL.